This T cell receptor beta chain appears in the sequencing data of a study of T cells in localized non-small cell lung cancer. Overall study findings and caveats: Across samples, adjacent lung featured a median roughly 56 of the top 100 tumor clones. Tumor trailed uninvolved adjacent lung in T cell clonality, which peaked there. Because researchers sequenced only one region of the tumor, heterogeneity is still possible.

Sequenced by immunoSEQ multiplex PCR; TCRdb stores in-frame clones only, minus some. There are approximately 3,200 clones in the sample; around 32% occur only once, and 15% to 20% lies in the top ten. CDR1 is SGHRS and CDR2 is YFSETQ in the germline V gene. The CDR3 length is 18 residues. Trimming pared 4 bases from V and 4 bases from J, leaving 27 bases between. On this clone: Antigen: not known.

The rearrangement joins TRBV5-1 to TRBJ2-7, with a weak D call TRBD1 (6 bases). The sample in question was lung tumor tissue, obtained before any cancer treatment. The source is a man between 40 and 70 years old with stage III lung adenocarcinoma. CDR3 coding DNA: TGCGCCAGCAGCGTAGCGATATTCACGGGAACAACAGGGTACGAGCAGTACTTC. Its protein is CASSVAIFTGTTGYEQYF.